The subject of this entry is one TCR beta chain. What it binds is not known. Produced via immunoSEQ multiplex PCR; TCRdb's table is partial and in-frame only. The sample comprises some 350,000 clones, 67% of which are singletons, and roughly 6% rests with the top ten. The sample is drawn from a study of cytotoxic CD8 clonotypes in ibrutinib-treated CLL. On the study more broadly: The patients comprised approximately 11 relapsed/refractory and roughly 15 treatment-naive cases, 17 to 18 IGHV unmutated.

Findings and limits, study-wide: Stable or contracted on treatment, public clonotypes were also uncommon.

The CDR3 contains 13 residues. Trimming shortened V by 0 bases and J by 10 bases, and 10 bases separated the two germline ends. From germline, CDR1 is MNHNS and CDR2 SASEGT. The V gene is TRBV6-1, the J gene TRBJ1-5, with unresolved D. The specimen comprised PBMCs, sampled after 36 months of ibrutinib treatment. This receptor was obtained from a human donor with chronic lymphocytic leukemia. The CDR3 coding sequence is TGTGCCAGCAGTGAAGCGGGAGGGAGCCCCCAGCATTTT. It yields the protein CASSEAGGSPQHF.